This T cell receptor (beta chain) emerged from a study of vaccination and CD4 T cells after COVID-19. General study points: From approximately 23 to 38, the median of SARS-CoV-2-reactive clonotypes rose without reaching significance.

Worth noting for this clonotype: The antigen is not known.

The V gene lost 2 bases and the J gene lost 6 bases, with 17 bases spanning the gap. This CDR3 is 14 amino acids long. Germline V gene lookup returns CDR1 GTSNPN and CDR2 SVGIG (reference sequence). CD4+ T cells that had been cultured provided DNA sequenced with the Oncomine TCR Beta short-read assay. One entry per CDR3 protein, called by TCRdb with MiXCR from the PCR reads. The data show about 20,000 distinct CDR3 sequences, around 50% seen once. Treatment indicated: 10-day PBMC culture with coronavirus spike peptide pools or control peptides (ViraFEST assay). This sequence was found in a human donor who had recovered from COVID-19. This chain joins TRBV30 and TRBJ2-7; TRBD1 might be the D (7 bases). The material sequenced was CD4+ T cells from blood, cultured in vitro. This CDR3 is CAWSKPGGIREQYF. The CDR3 nucleotides read TGTGCCTGGAGTAAGCCAGGGGGGATCCGCGAGCAGTACTTC.